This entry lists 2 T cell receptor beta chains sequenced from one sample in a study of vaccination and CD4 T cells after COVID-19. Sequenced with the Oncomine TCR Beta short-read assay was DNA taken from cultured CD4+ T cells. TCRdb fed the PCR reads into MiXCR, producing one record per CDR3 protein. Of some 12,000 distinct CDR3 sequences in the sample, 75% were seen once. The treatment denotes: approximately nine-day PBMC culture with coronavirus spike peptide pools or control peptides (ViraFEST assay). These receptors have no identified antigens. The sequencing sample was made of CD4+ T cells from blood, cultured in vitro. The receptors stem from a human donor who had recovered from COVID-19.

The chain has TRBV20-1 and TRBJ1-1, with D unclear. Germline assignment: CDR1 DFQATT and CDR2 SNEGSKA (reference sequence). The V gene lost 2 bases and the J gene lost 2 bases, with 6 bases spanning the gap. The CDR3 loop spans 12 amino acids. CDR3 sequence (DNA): TGCAGTGCTAGATCGCCAAACACTGAAGCTTTCTTT. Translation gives CSARSPNTEAFF.

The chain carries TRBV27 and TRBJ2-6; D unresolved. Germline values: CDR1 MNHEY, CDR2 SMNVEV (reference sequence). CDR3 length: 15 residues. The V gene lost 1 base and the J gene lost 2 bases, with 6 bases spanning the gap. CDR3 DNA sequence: TGTGCCAGCAGTTTATATGGGGCTGGGGCCAACGTCCTGACTTTC. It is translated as CASSLYGAGANVLTF.